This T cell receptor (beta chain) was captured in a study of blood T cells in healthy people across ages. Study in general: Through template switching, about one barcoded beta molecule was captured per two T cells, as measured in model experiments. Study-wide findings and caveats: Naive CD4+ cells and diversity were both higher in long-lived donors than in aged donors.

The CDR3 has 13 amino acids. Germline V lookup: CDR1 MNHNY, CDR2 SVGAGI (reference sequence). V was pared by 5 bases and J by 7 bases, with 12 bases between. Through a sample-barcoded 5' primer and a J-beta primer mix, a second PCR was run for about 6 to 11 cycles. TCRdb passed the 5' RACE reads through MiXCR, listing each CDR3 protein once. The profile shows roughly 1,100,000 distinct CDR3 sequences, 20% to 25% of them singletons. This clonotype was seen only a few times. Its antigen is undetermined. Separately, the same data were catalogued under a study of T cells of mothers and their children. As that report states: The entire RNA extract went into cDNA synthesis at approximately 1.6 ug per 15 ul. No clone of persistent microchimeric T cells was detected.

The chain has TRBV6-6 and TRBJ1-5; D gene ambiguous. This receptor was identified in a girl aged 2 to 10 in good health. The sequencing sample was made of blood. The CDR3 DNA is TGTGCCAGCAGTGGAGGGTTGCGGCAGCCCCAGCATTTT. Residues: CASSGGLRQPQHF.